The 10 T cell receptor beta chains below were found in one sample sequenced in a study of control samples from healthy donors and cancer patients. Only in-frame clones appear in the TCRdb table, and some are missing; sequencing was by immunoSEQ multiplex PCR. The sample has 90,000 to 150,000 clones; roughly 90% are singletons. The sample consisted of blood. These receptors all stem from a man aged 45-60 years in good health.

The gene calls are TRBV24-1 and TRBJ2-7, with a possible D match to TRBD2 (6 bases). The germline V gene has CDR1 KGHDR and CDR2 SFDVKD. V was shortened by 8 bases and J by 3 bases, with 22 bases between the two germline ends. The CDR3 length is 16 residues. CDR3 region: CATIVGAGGIIYEQYF. The CDR3 bases are TGTGCCACCATCGTCGGGGCCGGGGGTATAATCTACGAGCAGTACTTC.

The chain combines TRBV12-3 or TRBV12-4 with TRBJ1-2; D possibly corresponds to TRBD1 (5 bases). This CDR3 has 13 amino acids. Trimming left V 5 bases short and J 7 bases short, with 14 bases between. The CDR3 DNA reads TGTGCCAGCAGTGCACCGGGACTACGTGGCTACACCTTC. Its protein product is CASSAPGLRGYTF.

As to this clone: Other DNA variants within this sample encode the same CDR3. The V gene is TRBV16, the J gene TRBJ1-4; D gene unclear. The germline CDR1 and CDR2 sequences are KGHSY and FQNENV. Trimming cost V 4 bases and J 3 bases, with 6 bases left between them. The CDR3 is 13 amino acids. For the CDR3, the DNA is TGTGCCAGCAGCCGAGGGTCTAATGAAAAACTGTTTTTT. Amino acid sequence: CASSRGSNEKLFF.

The chain combines TRBV30 with TRBJ1-2; tentatively, D is TRBD1 (5 bases). The germline V and J ends were trimmed by 1 base and 5 bases, with 8 bases remaining between them. Germline CDR1 and CDR2: GTSNPN and SVGIG (reference sequence). The CDR3 runs to 12 residues. CDR3 sequence (DNA): TGTGCCTGGAGTGGAGGGGAATATGGCTACACCTTC. Translation gives CAWSGGEYGYTF. Combining the CDR3 with reference TRBV30 and TRBJ1-2 gives the whole variable domain SQTIHQWPATLVQPVGSPLSLECTVEGTSNPNLYWYRQAAGRGLQLLFYSVGIGQISSEVPQNLSASRPQDRQFILSSKKLLLSDSGFYLCAWSGGEYGYTFGSGTRLTVV.

The V call is TRBV30, the J call TRBJ1-1; D call uncertain. The CDR3 is 12 residues long. V gave up 2 bases and J gave up 5 bases, with 9 bases separating them. Germline values: CDR1 GTSNPN, CDR2 SVGIG (reference sequence). CDR3 protein: CAWSPRWTEAFF. In DNA, the CDR3 is TGTGCCTGGAGTCCCCGCTGGACTGAAGCTTTCTTT. Complete variable domain (other parts from reference TRBV30 and TRBJ1-1): SQTIHQWPATLVQPVGSPLSLECTVEGTSNPNLYWYRQAAGRGLQLLFYSVGIGQISSEVPQNLSASRPQDRQFILSSKKLLLSDSGFYLCAWSPRWTEAFFGQGTRLTVV.

The rearrangement uses TRBV5-1 and TRBJ1-6, with 7 bases that match TRBD1. V lost 3 bases, J lost 5 bases, and 8 bases stayed unmatched. CDR3 length: 16 amino acids. Germline V gene data show CDR1 as SGHRS and CDR2 as YFSETQ. The CDR3 protein is CASSSLGQPNNSPLHF. The CDR3 DNA sequence: TGCGCCAGCAGCTCGCTGGGACAGCCTAATAATTCACCCCTCCACTTT. Using reference TRBV5-1 and TRBJ1-6 for the parts outside the CDR3, the full variable domain is KAGVTQTPRYLIKTRGQQVTLSCSPISGHRSVSWYQQTPGQGLQFLFEYFSETQRNKGNFPGRFSGRQFSNSRSEMNVSTLELGDSALYLCASSSLGQPNNSPLHFGNGTRLTVT.

The V and J genes are TRBV12-5 and TRBJ1-2, with D maybe TRBD1 (6 bases). Germline loops: CDR1 LGHNT, CDR2 FRNRAP. The CDR3 length is 17 residues. V lost 0 bases to trimming and J lost 2 bases, with 16 bases between them. The CDR3 region has the DNA TGTGCTAGTGGTTTGGTAATGGCGCAGGGGTCAAACTATGGCTACACCTTC. Residues: CASGLVMAQGSNYGYTF.

This chain links TRBV4-3 with TRBJ1-2; D perhaps matches TRBD1 (6 bases). V was trimmed by 0 bases and J by 0 bases, leaving 8 bases between them. Germline lookup yields CDR1 LGHNA and CDR2 YSLEER. There are 15 residues in the CDR3. CDR3 sequence (DNA): TGCGCCAGCAGCCAAGAGACAGGAGCTAACTATGGCTACACCTTC. Translation gives CASSQETGANYGYTF.

V usage is TRBV5-1 and J usage is TRBJ2-7; TRBD2 is a possible D gene (6 bases). The CDR3 consists of 15 residues. Per germline, CDR1 SGHRS and CDR2 YFSETQ. Trimming took off 0 bases at V and 1 base at J, with 11 bases between the two ends. As DNA, the CDR3 is TGCGCCAGCAGCTTGGCGGCGGGGCGGTCCTACGAGCAGTACTTC. Its protein product is CASSLAAGRSYEQYF.

The genes are TRBV9 and TRBJ1-2, with TRBD1 as a possible D gene (5 bases). Germline-derived CDR1 and CDR2 are SGDLS and YYNGEE. V lost 6 bases, J lost 1 base, and 10 bases lay in between. This CDR3 is built from 13 residues. The CDR3 DNA is TGTGCCAGCACCGCGGGGGTTAACTATGGCTACACCTTC. It codes for CASTAGVNYGYTF.